This T cell receptor beta chain was recorded in a study of Ad26.COV2.S vaccination and SARS-CoV-2 variants. Study details: Intramuscular Ad26.COV2.S at 5x10^10 or 1x10^11 viral particles. General observations from the study: Vaccine recipients had higher spike-specific TCR breadth than placebo recipients.

Regarding treatment: 19 received Ad26.COV2.S at low or high dose, single or two shots; about 5 received placebo; per-sample allocation not given. At day 63 after the first vaccine or placebo injection, samples were drawn. In the vaccine, an Ad26 vector expressed the SARS-CoV-2 spike of the Wuhan strain. Using immunoSEQ multiplex PCR, the repertoire was profiled, and TCRdb retains in-frame clones only, with some absent. This sample has about 350,000 clones; approximately 84% occur once, and the top ten carry about 3.3%. Germline V gene data show CDR1 as LGHNA and CDR2 as YSLEER. The CDR3 is 14 amino acids. This clone showed up just once. Its antigen remains unknown. The junction departs from germline at one end; a sequencing error may be responsible.

The sample was peripheral blood, taken in a trial of Ad26.COV2.S vaccine versus placebo. V gene TRBV4-3 combines with J gene TRBJ1-3; D call uncertain. The TCR comes from a person aged 18 to 59 who received the Ad26.COV2.S COVID-19 vaccine or a placebo. CDR3 protein: CASSPQSPGNTIYF. The CDR3 region has the DNA TGCGCCAGCAGCCCGCAGTCGCCTGGGAACACCATATATTTT.